The source of this T cell receptor (beta chain) is a study of CD8+ T cells in alopecia areata. Turning to the study itself: For the treated group, dosing was oral tofacitinib at 5 to 10 mg twice daily. Tofacitinib administration persisted for 6 to 18 months, succeeded by 6 months off drug. Findings and caveats of the study: Higher clonality and more expanded CD8+ clones appeared in lesional than normal scalp.

Germline V gene data show CDR1 as SNHLY and CDR2 as FYNNEI. V lost 8 bases, J lost 5 bases, and 9 bases lay in between. The CDR3 is 11 amino acids. Reverse transcribed after extraction, RNA yielded cDNA as the sequencing template. Some clones are missing from TCRdb's copy, which holds only in-frame ones; the method was immunoSEQ multiplex PCR. The sample lists 140,000 to 150,000 clones, roughly 50% occurring once. As to this clone: No antigen is known for it.

Peripheral blood, together with lesional scalp punch biopsies, was collected from alopecia areata patients. The specimen comprised CD4+ T cells sorted from blood, sampled at week 0. The V and J genes are TRBV2 and TRBJ2-5; D ambiguous. This clonotype was sampled from a human donor with alopecia areata. This chain's CDR3 is CASSAGETQYF. CDR3 DNA: TGTGCCAGCTCCGCCGGCGAGACCCAGTACTTC.